This TCR beta chain originates from a study of T cell changes during pregnancy in multiple sclerosis. The CDR3 runs to 13 residues. Per germline, CDR1 SGHTS and CDR2 YDEGEE. Assay used: immunoSEQ multiplex PCR; TCRdb lists only in-frame clones, some missing. The sample lists under 85,000 clones; 75% to 95% were seen once. This sequence joins TRBV5-8 and TRBJ2-3; TRBD1 aligns across 7 bases. The specimen was peripheral blood, collected in the third trimester of pregnancy. The TCR was taken from a female donor with multiple sclerosis, enrolled in a pregnancy study. The CDR3 spells CARSGTATDTQYF. In DNA, the CDR3 is TGTGCGAGGTCGGGGACAGCTACAGATACGCAGTATTTT.